This entry features one TCR beta chain sequence. This sample is drawn from a study of T cell changes during pregnancy in multiple sclerosis. Germline V gene data show CDR1 as SGHKS and CDR2 as YYEKEE (reference sequence). The J segment lost 4 bases and the V segment lost 2 bases, leaving 4 bases of the junction unmatched. This CDR3 contains 15 residues. The protocol was immunoSEQ multiplex PCR, while the TCRdb copy is restricted to in-frame clones and leaves out a portion. The sample records approximately 34,000 clones, 75% to 95% being singletons. The sample consisted of CD8+ T cells from peripheral blood mononuclear cells, taken in the first trimester of pregnancy. This TCR was recovered from a female donor with multiple sclerosis, enrolled in a pregnancy study. The rearrangement links TRBV5-5 to TRBJ2-3, with 10 bases identical to TRBD2. The CDR3 DNA is TGTGCCAGCAGCTTTGCTCTAGCGGGAGCAGATACGCAGTATTTT. Its translation is CASSFALAGADTQYF.